The clone carrying this T cell receptor beta chain appeared a few times. Its antigen is as yet unknown. These data come from a study of blood T cells in healthy people across ages. Overall study results and limits: More naive CD4+ cells and higher diversity marked long-lived donors relative to aged donors.

V was pared by 7 bases and J by 7 bases, with 14 bases between. CDR3 size: 13 residues. The germline gives CDR1 SNHLY, CDR2 FYNNEI. It was with a sample-barcoded 5' primer and a J-beta primer mix that a second PCR of about 6 to 12 cycles was run. The template-switch adaptor was a 5' adaptor with 12 random nucleotides. It tagged each cDNA molecule. TCRdb independently ran MiXCR on the 5' RACE reads; one entry per CDR3 protein. Seen here are about 800,000 distinct CDR3 sequences, 20% to 30% observed once, and the top ten hold approximately 4%. This sample was shared with a second study, whose subject was T cells of mothers and their children. That study adds: A primer called M1S, used in the second PCR, added sample barcodes and 2-4 random nucleotides.

The rearrangement links TRBV2 to TRBJ1-5; the D is unclear. The specimen sequenced was blood. The TCR was taken from a boy aged 5-17 years in good health. CDR3 DNA sequence: TGTGCCAGCACACGGCGGGCAGACCAGCCCCAGCATTTT. Its protein product is CASTRRADQPQHF.